Listed here are 5 T cell receptor beta chains from one sample, sequenced in a study of blood T cells in healthy people across ages. The authors ran a second PCR of about 6 to 11 cycles using a sample-barcoded 5' primer and a J-beta primer mix. TCRdb fed the 5' RACE reads into MiXCR, producing one record per CDR3 protein. The sample includes 1.5 million to 2 million distinct CDR3 sequences, approximately 30% of them seen just once. The sample was blood. These receptors were collected from a woman under 40 in good health.

The V call is TRBV12-3 or TRBV12-4, the J call TRBJ2-7, with D uncertain. The V and J ends lost 3 bases and 0 bases respectively, with 9 bases between them. The length of the CDR3 is 14 residues. Here the CDR3 DNA reads TGTGCCAGCAGTTTCTCGAGTGACTCCTACGAGCAGTACTTC. Translation: CASSFSSDSYEQYF.

This sequence joins TRBV30 and TRBJ2-7, with D possibly being TRBD1 or TRBD2 (5 bases each). The germline V gene has CDR1 GTSNPN and CDR2 SVGIG (reference sequence). This CDR3 region has 15 residues. Trimming removed 4 bases from V and 1 base from J, with 17 bases in between. This CDR3 is CAWNRGKGESYEQYF. CDR3 sequence (DNA): TGTGCCTGGAACCGTGGGAAAGGGGAGTCCTACGAGCAGTACTTC.

The CDR3: CASGPAGIRVYGYTF. In DNA, the CDR3 is TGTGCCAGCGGCCCAGCGGGGATAAGGGTTTATGGCTACACCTTC. The V and J genes are TRBV2 and TRBJ1-2; D is uncertain. Trimming pared 8 bases from V and 5 bases from J, leaving 21 bases between. Germline lookup yields CDR1 SNHLY and CDR2 FYNNEI. The CDR3 consists of 15 residues.

The rearrangement uses TRBV12-3 or TRBV12-4 and TRBJ2-1; 10 bases line up with TRBD2. There are 13 residues in the CDR3. With V trimmed by 5 bases and J by 9 bases, 4 bases remained unmatched. The CDR3 spells CASSKAGGFEQFF. The CDR3 nucleotides are TGTGCCAGCAGTAAAGCGGGGGGGTTTGAGCAGTTCTTC.

This clonotype appeared a few times. The rearrangement uses TRBV5-1 and TRBJ2-4, with a possible D match to TRBD2 (6 bases). V was clipped by 5 bases and J by 1 base, with 16 bases between them. Germline V gene data show CDR1 as SGHRS and CDR2 as YFSETQ. The CDR3 is 16 amino acids. As DNA, the CDR3 is TGCGCCAGCAGTCCTATAGCGGCTCTGGCCAAAAACATTCAGTACTTC. It codes for CASSPIAALAKNIQYF.